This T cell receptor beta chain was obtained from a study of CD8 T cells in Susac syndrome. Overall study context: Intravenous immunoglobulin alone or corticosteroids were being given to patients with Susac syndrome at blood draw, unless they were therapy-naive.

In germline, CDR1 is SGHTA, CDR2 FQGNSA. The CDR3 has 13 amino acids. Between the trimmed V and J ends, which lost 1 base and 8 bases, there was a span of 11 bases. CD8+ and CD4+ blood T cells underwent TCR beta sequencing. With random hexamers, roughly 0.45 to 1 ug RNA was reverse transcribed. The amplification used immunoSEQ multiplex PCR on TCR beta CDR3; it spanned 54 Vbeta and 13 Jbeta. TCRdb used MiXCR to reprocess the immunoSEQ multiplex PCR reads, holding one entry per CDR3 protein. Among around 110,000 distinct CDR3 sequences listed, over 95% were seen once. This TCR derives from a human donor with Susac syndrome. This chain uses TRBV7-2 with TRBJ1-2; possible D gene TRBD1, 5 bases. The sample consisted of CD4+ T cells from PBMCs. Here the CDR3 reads CASSLGGYSGYTF. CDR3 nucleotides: TGTGCCAGCAGCTTAGGGGGGTATAGCGGCTACACCTTC.